Below, 16 T cell receptor beta chains from the same sample are listed, as sequenced in a study of blood T cell repertoires in COVID-19. Produced via immunoSEQ multiplex PCR; TCRdb's table is partial and in-frame only. The table has approximately 300,000 clones, over 75% seen once; the top ten hold about 7%. The sequenced sample was peripheral blood. Receptors were obtained from a woman aged 30 to 39 with COVID-19, enrolled during active disease.

This clone was detected once. The gene calls are TRBV5-6 and TRBJ1-2; 10 positions agree with TRBD1. The CDR3 spans 16 residues. J lost 4 bases, V lost 4 bases, and 10 bases had no gene match. In germline, CDR1 is SGHDT, CDR2 YYEEEE. Here the CDR3 DNA reads TGTGCCAGCAGCCCCTCCGGACAGGGGGTCCCCTATGGCTACACCTTC. Its translation is CASSPSGQGVPYGYTF. Complete variable domain (other parts from reference TRBV5-6 and TRBJ1-2): DAGVTQSPTHLIKTRGQQVTLRCSPKSGHDTVSWYQQALGQGPQFIFQYYEEEERQRGNFPDRFSGHQFPNYSSELNVNALLLGDSALYLCASSPSGQGVPYGYTFGSGTRLTVV.

V gene TRBV30 combines with J gene TRBJ1-1; D gene unclear. CDR1 GTSNPN and CDR2 SVGIG come from the germline V gene (reference sequence). Trimming left V 5 bases short and J 6 bases short, with 13 bases between. The CDR3 length is 12 residues. The CDR3 loop is CAWGILVAEAFF. In nucleotides, the CDR3 is TGTGCCTGGGGCATACTAGTAGCTGAAGCTTTCTTT.

The chain combines TRBV29-1 with TRBJ1-2, with 7 bases that match TRBD1. CDR3 size: 13 residues. Trimming cost V 4 bases and J 0 bases; bases outside gene matches: 2. Germline V gives CDR1 SQVTM, CDR2 ANQGSEA. The CDR3 coding sequence is TGCAGCGTTGGGACAGGAACTAACTATGGCTACACCTTC. It encodes CSVGTGTNYGYTF. Complete variable domain (other parts from reference TRBV29-1 and TRBJ1-2): SAVISQKPSRDICQRGTSLTIQCQVDSQVTMMFWYRQQPGQSLTLIATANQGSEATYESGFVIDKFPISRPNLTFSTLTVSNMSPEDSSIYLCSVGTGTNYGYTFGSGTRLTVV.

The rearrangement links TRBV7-9 to TRBJ2-2; 8 bases are shared with TRBD1. The CDR3 loop spans 15 amino acids. Germline trimming cut 3 bases from V and 2 bases from J; bases unmatched to any gene: 2. Germline V gene lookup returns CDR1 SEHNR and CDR2 FQNEAQ (reference sequence). In DNA, the CDR3 is TGTGCCAGCAGCTTGACAGGGGTAAACACCGGGGAGCTGTTTTTT. Encoded protein: CASSLTGVNTGELFF.

The count of this clone is one. The chain recombines TRBV10-1 with TRBJ2-2; D may be TRBD2 (6 bases). Germline V lookup: CDR1 WNHNN, CDR2 SYGVQD (reference sequence). The CDR3 extends over 15 amino acids. The V end lost 3 bases, the J end lost 5 bases, and 13 bases lay between the germline ends. CDR3 DNA: TGCGCCAGCAGTGACCCGACTAGTTCGACCGGGGAGCTGTTTTTT. Translated, it gives CASSDPTSSTGELFF.

This clone has just a few counts. The chain is built from TRBV2 and TRBJ1-4; TRBD1 might be the D (5 bases). In germline, CDR1 is SNHLY, CDR2 FYNNEI. Trimming took 7 bases from V and 2 from J, leaving 14 bases between them. The CDR3 loop spans 15 amino acids. For the CDR3, the DNA is TGTGCCAGCAAGACAGCCGTCTCCACTAATGAAAAACTGTTTTTT. Amino acids: CASKTAVSTNEKLFF.

The table lists this clone with a few counts. This chain uses TRBV27 with TRBJ2-3; TRBD2 aligns across 8 bases. CDR1 MNHEY and CDR2 SMNVEV come from the germline V gene (reference sequence). V was pared by 7 bases and J by 6 bases, with 12 bases of the junction left unmatched. The CDR3 has 15 amino acids. CDR3 nucleotides: TGTGCCAGCATCCCCCGGGGCGGGAGGCCCGATACGCAGTATTTT. It codes for CASIPRGGRPDTQYF.

The chain is built from TRBV11-2 and TRBJ2-7; D possibly corresponds to TRBD2 (6 bases). Germline V gene lookup returns CDR1 SGHAT and CDR2 FQNNGV. CDR3 size: 14 residues. V was trimmed by 6 bases and J by 2 bases, leaving 14 bases between them. This CDR3 is CASSYGTSTYEQYF. The CDR3 nucleotides are TGTGCCAGCAGTTATGGGACTTCTACCTACGAGCAGTACTTC.

This sequence joins TRBV5-5 and TRBJ2-5; no definite D call. Germline V gives CDR1 SGHKS, CDR2 YYEKEE (reference sequence). V was cut by 0 bases and J by 4 bases, with 7 bases left in between. The CDR3 sequence is 13 residues long. Here the CDR3 reads CASSLAGRETQYF. DNA for the CDR3: TGTGCCAGCAGCTTGGCGGGTCGAGAGACCCAGTACTTC.

This chain links TRBV15 with TRBJ1-6, with TRBD1 matching over 8 bases. CDR3 length: 16 residues. V trimming: 1 base; J trimming: 8 bases; junction bases outside the gene matches: 7. Looked up from germline, CDR1 is LNHNV and CDR2 is YYDKDF (reference sequence). CDR3 sequence (DNA): TGTGCCACCAGCAGAGTCGGGCAGGGGGCTTATTCACCCCTCCACTTT. It encodes CATSRVGQGAYSPLHF.

The rearrangement joins TRBV12-3 or TRBV12-4 to TRBJ2-1; perhaps TRBD1 as D (6 bases). The V end was cut by 5 bases, the J end by 4 bases, with 9 bases between. The CDR3 has 13 residues. CDR3 sequence reads: CASSIDRYNEQFF. The CDR3 nucleotides read TGTGCCAGCAGTATTGACAGGTACAATGAGCAGTTCTTC.

V and J are TRBV19 and TRBJ1-5, with TRBD1 matching 10 bases. The CDR3 covers 16 residues. Germline V gene lookup returns CDR1 LNHDA and CDR2 SQIVND (reference sequence). The V gene end was trimmed by 3 bases and the J gene end by 4 bases; junction bases not matched to a gene: 6. The CDR3 sequence: CASSITKGQGNQPQHF. In DNA, the CDR3 is TGTGCCAGTAGTATCACTAAGGGACAGGGGAATCAGCCCCAGCATTTT.

The rearrangement uses TRBV28 and TRBJ2-1; 7 bases map to TRBD1. Unmatched junction bases numbered 17, after V lost 8 bases and J lost 10 bases. Per the germline V gene, CDR1 is MDHEN and CDR2 is SYDVKM. The CDR3 totals 15 residues. The CDR3 DNA is TGTGCCAGCTCCGTAGGGGACAGTAGGCTCTGGGAGCAGTTCTTC. This sequence encodes CASSVGDSRLWEQFF. Complete variable domain (other parts from reference TRBV28 and TRBJ2-1): DVKVTQSSRYLVKRTGEKVFLECVQDMDHENMFWYRQDPGLGLRLIYFSYDVKMKEKGDIPEGYSVSREKKERFSLILESASTNQTSMYLCASSVGDSRLWEQFFGPGTRLTVL.

J is TRBJ2-2 and V is TRBV27, with 7 bases that match TRBD2. The CDR3 is 14 residues long. Per germline, CDR1 MNHEY and CDR2 SMNVEV (reference sequence). The V segment lost 6 bases and the J segment 4 bases; nucleotides outside the gene matches: 5. CDR3 nucleotides: TGTGCCAGCAGCCTTGGCGGGGGCACCGGGGAGCTGTTTTTT. This sequence encodes CASSLGGGTGELFF.

This chain connects TRBV5-1 to TRBJ2-5; TRBD2 matches 8 bases. This CDR3 comprises 16 residues. V trimming: 4 bases; J trimming: 5 bases; junction bases outside the gene matches: 13. In germline, CDR1 is SGHRS, CDR2 YFSETQ. CDR3 protein: CASSPAASGSWETQYF. CDR3 bases: TGCGCCAGCAGCCCGGCGGCCAGCGGGAGTTGGGAGACCCAGTACTTC.

A few counts support this clone. CDR3 coding DNA: TGTGCCAGCAGTTCCTCTAACACCGGGGAGCTGTTTTTT. This translates into CASSSSNTGELFF. The chain employs TRBV28 and TRBJ2-2; no definite D call. Trimming cost V 4 bases and J 2 bases, with 5 bases left between them. Germline V gene sequence: CDR1 MDHEN, CDR2 SYDVKM. This CDR3 is built from 13 residues.